These 15 T cell receptor beta chains originate from one sample sequenced in a study of T cells in localized non-small cell lung cancer. TCRdb's copy holds only in-frame clones and misses some; the assay was immunoSEQ multiplex PCR. The sample has more than 20,000 clones, 88% seen once. The starting material was PBMCs, obtained before any cancer treatment. Receptor source: a man between 35 and 75 years old with stage II lung adenocarcinoma.

The chain uses TRBV4-2 and TRBJ2-7; the D gene is possibly TRBD2 (6 bases). The germline gives CDR1 LGHNA, CDR2 YNFKEQ. The CDR3 length is 16 residues. The ends were cut back, 6 bases at V and 0 bases at J, with 18 bases in the middle. The CDR3 spells CASSQSPSVSSYEQYF. The CDR3 bases are TGTGCCAGCAGTCAAAGCCCTAGCGTTAGCTCCTACGAGCAGTACTTC.

This clone was seen once. The rearrangement uses TRBV6-4 and TRBJ2-3; 11 bases map to TRBD2. Looked up from germline, CDR1 is MRHNA and CDR2 is SNTAGT. J gave up 4 bases and V 3 bases, and 3 bases lay outside the gene matches. This CDR3 is built from 15 residues. CDR3 in amino acids: CASSDLAGGSDTQYF. CDR3 DNA sequence: TGTGCCAGCAGTGATCTAGCGGGAGGTTCAGATACGCAGTATTTT.

The chain uses TRBV6-6 and TRBJ1-1; possibly TRBD1 for D (6 bases). The CDR3 totals 16 residues. V dropped 2 bases and J dropped 2 bases, with 15 bases sitting between them. The germline gives CDR1 MNHNY, CDR2 SVGAGI (reference sequence). As DNA, the CDR3 is TGTGCCAGCAGTTACCACAGGGTGGGGGCCAACACTGAAGCTTTCTTT. Translated: CASSYHRVGANTEAFF.

V gene TRBV27 combines with J gene TRBJ1-4, with a tentative D call TRBD1 (5 bases). V was shortened by 2 bases and J by 11 bases, with 12 bases between the two germline ends. Germline V gene lookup returns CDR1 MNHEY and CDR2 SMNVEV (reference sequence). This CDR3 contains 13 residues. CDR3: CASSLSLGGKLFF. The CDR3 DNA reads TGTGCCAGCAGTTTAAGTCTTGGGGGGAAACTGTTTTTT. Full variable domain (rest looked up from reference TRBV27 and TRBJ1-4): EAQVTQNPRYLITVTGKKLTVTCSQNMNHEYMSWYRQDPGLGLRQIYYSMNVEVTDKGDVPEGYKVSRKEKRNFPLILESPSPNQTSLYFCASSLSLGGKLFFGSGTQLSVL.

This sequence joins TRBV6-6 and TRBJ2-1; D might be TRBD1 (7 bases). CDR3 length: 15 residues. Germline lookup yields CDR1 MNHNY and CDR2 SVGAGI (reference sequence). Trimming pared 6 bases from V and 7 bases from J, leaving 19 bases between. Here the CDR3 reads CASRDFSEGANEQFF. In DNA, the CDR3 is TGTGCCAGCAGGGATTTCTCGGAGGGGGCTAATGAGCAGTTCTTC.

The V gene is TRBV6-1, the J gene TRBJ2-5; 8 bases are shared with TRBD2. The CDR3 runs to 15 residues. V trimming: 1 base; J trimming: 2 bases; junction bases outside the gene matches: 3. Germline CDR1 reads MNHNS; CDR2 reads SASEGT. The CDR3 reads CASSEGASGQETQYF. CDR3 DNA: TGTGCCAGCAGTGAAGGTGCTAGCGGGCAAGAGACCCAGTACTTC.

V is TRBV5-4 and J is TRBJ2-3; D possibly uses TRBD1 or TRBD2 (5 bases each). Germline lookup yields CDR1 SGHNT and CDR2 YYREEE (reference sequence). The V gene lost 5 bases and the J gene lost 7 bases, with 20 bases spanning the gap. The CDR3 sequence is 15 residues long. The CDR3 DNA follows: TGTGCCAGCAGTCGGTCGGGGCTCATTACGAATACGCAGTATTTT. Encoded protein: CASSRSGLITNTQYF.

This clone was seen a handful of times. The chain links TRBV9 to TRBJ1-5; D gene unclear. Trimming cost V 4 bases and J 3 bases, with 11 bases left between them. Germline loops: CDR1 SGDLS, CDR2 YYNGEE. The CDR3 loop spans 14 amino acids. The CDR3 sequence: CASSPSGVNQPQHF. In DNA form, the CDR3 reads TGTGCCAGCAGCCCCTCCGGGGTCAATCAGCCCCAGCATTTT.

The chain is built from TRBV2 and TRBJ2-7; D is uncertain. CDR3 length equals 15 residues. Per germline, CDR1 SNHLY and CDR2 FYNNEI. Trimming left V 7 bases short and J 0 bases short, with 16 bases between. The CDR3 here is CASTPRTGSSYEQYF. CDR3 in DNA: TGTGCCAGCACACCGAGGACCGGTAGCTCCTACGAGCAGTACTTC.

V usage is TRBV19 and J usage is TRBJ2-1; 9 positions match TRBD2. Germline CDR1 is LNHDA and CDR2 is SQIVND (reference sequence). V shed 4 bases, J shed 3 bases, and the junction held 4 bases outside the gene matches. The CDR3 has 15 amino acids. The CDR3 spells CASSTTSGHYNEQFF. In DNA form, the CDR3 reads TGTGCCAGTAGTACTACTAGCGGGCACTACAATGAGCAGTTCTTC.

CDR3 in amino acids: CASWDKIYEQYF. The CDR3 nucleotides are TGTGCCAGCTGGGACAAAATCTACGAGCAGTACTTC. The gene calls are TRBV6-1 and TRBJ2-7; a possible D gene is TRBD1 (6 bases). Deletions cut 8 bases from V and 3 bases from J, with 11 bases between. This CDR3 contains 12 residues. Germline CDR1 reads MNHNS; CDR2 reads SASEGT.

This clone was seen once. The genes are TRBV18 and TRBJ2-3; 9 nucleotides agree with TRBD2. CDR3 length: 15 residues. The germline CDR1 and CDR2 sequences are KGHSH and LQKENI. The junction had 3 bases not matched to a gene; V was cut back by 1 base and J by 4 bases. The CDR3 DNA reads TGTGCCAGCTCACCACTAGCGGGAGCATCAGATACGCAGTATTTT. It yields the protein CASSPLAGASDTQYF.

A remark on this clone: Germline is not matched at one junction end, which may reflect a read error. This chain connects TRBV7-7 to TRBJ2-5, with 9 nucleotides matching TRBD2. The CDR3 covers 18 residues. CDR1 is SSHAT and CDR2 is FNYEAQ in the germline V gene (reference sequence). CDR3 protein: CASSLQGGRAIGQETQYF. For the CDR3, the DNA is TGTGCTAGCAGCTTACAAGGCGGGAGGGCCATAGGGCAAGAGACCCAGTACTTC.

V gene TRBV28 combines with J gene TRBJ2-1; D perhaps matches TRBD1 (6 bases). V was clipped by 10 bases and J by 8 bases, with 21 bases between them. This CDR3 region has 14 residues. Germline CDR1 and CDR2: MDHEN and SYDVKM. As DNA, the CDR3 is TGTGCCACCGATGCCGACGAACAGGGATATGAGCAGTTCTTC. Translating gives CATDADEQGYEQFF.

The gene calls are TRBV5-4 and TRBJ2-7; 9 positions agree with TRBD1. Germline trimming cut 4 bases from V and 7 bases from J; bases unmatched to any gene: 9. This CDR3 comprises 14 residues. Germline V gene lookup returns CDR1 SGHNT and CDR2 YYREEE (reference sequence). The CDR3 reads CASSPTGQGLEQYF. CDR3 DNA sequence: TGTGCCAGCAGCCCCACGGGACAGGGTCTAGAGCAGTACTTC.